Listed below are T cell receptor beta chains from one sample, sequenced in a study of human T cells and chemical hapten exposure. TCRdb independently ran MiXCR on the RACE reads; one entry per CDR3 protein. Of approximately 52,000 distinct CDR3 sequences listed, roughly 9.9% are singletons. The sequenced sample was whole blood, obtained in connection with sensitization to the hapten diphenylcyclopropenone (DPC). Every receptor here comes from a woman aged 40 to 55 with alopecia areata. Some clones in this sample may be carry-over from other donors' samples. Each CDR3 is given with its conserved first and last residue. The D gene is left open where the match is weak. Only some rows state a clone size, as once, few, many or a class for expanded clones.

d_call | j_call | cdr3_length | clone_size | v_call | cdr3_nt | cdr3_aa
TRBD1 | TRBJ2-7 | 15 | many | TRBV13 | TGTGCCAGCAGCCGAACAGGACAGGGAAGGAGCGAGCAGTACTTC | CASSRTGQGRSEQYF
TRBD1 | TRBJ1-2 | 14 | few | TRBV12-3/TRBV12-4 | TGTGCCAGCAGACAGGGGGCGTTTGACTATGGCTACACCTTC | CASRQGAFDYGYTF
TRBD1 | TRBJ1-1 | 16 | few | TRBV7-8 | TGTGCCAGCAGCTTAAGGGACAGATACATGAACACTGAAGCTTTCTTT | CASSLRDRYMNTEAFF
TRBD2 | TRBJ2-1 | 14 | - | TRBV11-2 | TGTGCCAGCAGCTTAGGACTAGCGGGCAATGAGCAGTTCTTC | CASSLGLAGNEQFF
- | TRBJ2-3 | 14 | many | TRBV6-1 | TGTGCCAGCAGTGAAGTGAAGGGCCCAGATACGCAGTATTTT | CASSEVKGPDTQYF
TRBD1 | TRBJ2-6 | 16 | many | TRBV6-5 | TGTGCCAGCAGCTACTCAGGGGGCGCGGGGGCCAACGTCCTGACTTTC | CASSYSGGAGANVLTF
TRBD1 | TRBJ1-2 | 14 | many | TRBV4-3 | TGCGCCAGCAGCCCTGGACAGGGAAACTATGGCTACACCTTC | CASSPGQGNYGYTF
- | TRBJ2-3 | 13 | many | TRBV29-1 | TGCAGCGTTGTGGGCATTGGTCCAGATACGCAGTATTTT | CSVVGIGPDTQYF
- | TRBJ2-2 | 14 | many | TRBV19 | TGTGCCAGTACCCAACAGGGGAACACCGGGGAGCTGTTTTTT | CASTQQGNTGELFF
- | TRBJ2-7 | 13 | many | TRBV4-1 | TGCGCCAGCAGCCAAGTCCCAGCCTACGAGCAGTACTTC | CASSQVPAYEQYF
- | TRBJ2-7 | 13 | few | TRBV28 | TGTGCCAGCAGTTTAGGGCCGTCCTACGAGCAGTACTTC | CASSLGPSYEQYF
- | TRBJ1-1 | 15 | many | TRBV12-5 | TGTGCTAGTGGCCCCGAAAACCCCCTGATCGGTGAAGCTTTCTTT | CASGPENPLIGEAFF
- | TRBJ1-2 | 12 | many | TRBV7-9 | TGTGCCAGCAGCTTAGCGGACTACATTTACACCTTC | CASSLADYIYTF
TRBD2 | TRBJ2-1 | 16 | many | TRBV3-1 | TGTGCCAGCAGCCGAAGAGCGGGGAGCTCCTACAATGAGCAGTTCTTC | CASSRRAGSSYNEQFF
- | TRBJ2-7 | 13 | many | TRBV12-3/TRBV12-4 | TGTGCCAGCAGTTTGAACAGGATCTACGAGCAGTACTTC | CASSLNRIYEQYF
- | TRBJ1-1 | 12 | many | TRBV2 | TGTGCCAGCGGGGGTTTGAGGACTGAAGCTTTCTTT | CASGGLRTEAFF
- | TRBJ2-5 | 12 | many | TRBV5-1 | TGCGCCAGCAGCAGATCGACGGAGACCCAGTACTTC | CASSRSTETQYF
- | TRBJ2-7 | 12 | many | TRBV29-1 | TGCAGCGTTGAGGCGGGACCTTACGAGCAGTACTTC | CSVEAGPYEQYF
- | TRBJ2-7 | 13 | few | TRBV29-1 | TGCAGCGTTGCTACAGACCCATCCTACGAGCAGTACTTC | CSVATDPSYEQYF
TRBD1 | TRBJ1-1 | 15 | once | TRBV6-1 | TGTGCCAGCAGTGAACTACAGGGGGTGGGGACTAAAGCTTTCTTT | CASSELQGVGTKAFF
TRBD1 | TRBJ2-7 | 15 | - | TRBV14 | TGTGCCAGCAGCCAAGATACCGACAGGGCCTACGAGCAGTACTTC | CASSQDTDRAYEQYF
TRBD1 | TRBJ2-3 | 16 | - | TRBV9 | TGTGCCAGCAGCGTAGATCCGGACAGGAGCACAGATACGCAGTATTTT | CASSVDPDRSTDTQYF
- | TRBJ1-1 | 15 | many | TRBV12-3/TRBV12-4 | TGTGCCAGCAGTTTAGAAGACGGACGGGACACTGAAGCTTTCTTT | CASSLEDGRDTEAFF
TRBD1 | TRBJ1-2 | 14 | few | TRBV5-1 | TGCGCCAGCAGCGCCGGACAGGGGAACTATGGCTACACCTTC | CASSAGQGNYGYTF
- | TRBJ1-5 | 15 | many | TRBV6-1 | TGTGCCAGCAGTGAAGGGAGGGGAGTGGGGCAGCCCCAGCATTTT | CASSEGRGVGQPQHF
TRBD2 | TRBJ2-7 | 15 | - | TRBV5-1 | TGCGCCAGCAGTATCGGGGGGGCAGTGACCTACGAGCAGTACTTC | CASSIGGAVTYEQYF
- | TRBJ1-2 | 16 | many | TRBV7-7 | TGTGCCAGCAGCCCATACCACATATACTACAACTATGGCTACACCTTC | CASSPYHIYYNYGYTF
TRBD1 | TRBJ2-5 | 15 | - | TRBV5-5 | TGTGCCAGCAGGGACAGGGGGCGCGGTCAAGAGACCCAGTACTTC | CASRDRGRGQETQYF
- | TRBJ2-2 | 16 | many | TRBV15 | TGTGCCACCAGCAGAGTCCGGGCGGGGAACACCGGGGAGCTGTTTTTT | CATSRVRAGNTGELFF
- | TRBJ1-2 | 11 | - | TRBV10-2 | TGCGCCAGCAGTGAGGGGTGGAGTGTCACCTTC | CASSEGWSVTF
- | TRBJ2-1 | 14 | many | TRBV4-2 | TGTGCCAGCAGCCTCGGGATTACTGGGGATGAGCAGTTCTTC | CASSLGITGDEQFF
- | TRBJ2-2 | 16 | many | TRBV6-4 | TGTGCCAGCAGCCCCGCCCAGAATGGGGACACCGGGGAGCTGTTTTTT | CASSPAQNGDTGELFF
- | TRBJ2-7 | 12 | few | TRBV7-9 | TGTGCCAGCAGCCCGACAGGTCGGGAGCAGTACTTC | CASSPTGREQYF
- | TRBJ1-6 | 14 | many | TRBV5-1 | TGCGCCAGCAGCGTAGGTCAATTCGGGTCACCCCTCCACTTT | CASSVGQFGSPLHF
TRBD2 | TRBJ2-1 | 16 | - | TRBV5-6 | TGTGCCAGCAGCTTAGCTGGACTAGCGGGGAACAATGAGCAGTTCTTC | CASSLAGLAGNNEQFF
- | TRBJ1-2 | 14 | many | TRBV7-2 | TGTGCCAGCAGCTTACGGGCCGATTCCTATGGCTACACCTTC | CASSLRADSYGYTF
- | TRBJ1-1 | 13 | few | TRBV12-3/TRBV12-4 | TGTGCCAGCAGTTGGGACGATAACACTGAAGCTTTCTTT | CASSWDDNTEAFF
TRBD1 | TRBJ2-4 | 14 | many | TRBV2 | TGTGCCAGCAGTGAAGGGACAGGAGAGAACATTCAGTACTTC | CASSEGTGENIQYF
- | TRBJ2-7 | 15 | - | TRBV6-5 | TGTGCCAGCAGTTACCACGGCCCGAGCTCCTACGAGCAGTACTTC | CASSYHGPSSYEQYF
TRBD1 | TRBJ2-1 | 14 | few | TRBV10-3 | TGTGCCATCGGCGACAGGGGTTCGACAAATGAGCAGTTCTTC | CAIGDRGSTNEQFF
- | TRBJ1-6 | 17 | few | TRBV12-3/TRBV12-4 | TGTGCCAGCAGTTCCTTCCGGGGGAGTGGGGGGAATTCACCCCTCCACTTT | CASSSFRGSGGNSPLHF
- | TRBJ2-7 | 15 | - | TRBV20-1 | TGCAGTGCTAGACTGACTCCGGGACTTACCTACGAGCAGTACTTC | CSARLTPGLTYEQYF
TRBD1 | TRBJ2-6 | 16 | many | TRBV7-2 | TGTGCCAGCAGCTTAGATACAGGGGCTGGGGCCAACGTCCTGACTTTC | CASSLDTGAGANVLTF
TRBD2 | TRBJ2-3 | 16 | many | TRBV7-2 | TGTGCCAGCAGCTTAGAGGTAGCGGGGGGCACAGATACGCAGTATTTT | CASSLEVAGGTDTQYF
TRBD1 | TRBJ1-2 | 15 | few | TRBV4-2 | TGTGCCAGCAGCCAAGCCGGGACAGGGGGTTTCGGCTACACCTTC | CASSQAGTGGFGYTF
TRBD1 | TRBJ1-3 | 17 | - | TRBV28 | TGTGCCAGCAGTTTAGTCGCCTACGACAGGGGAGGAAACACCATATATTTT | CASSLVAYDRGGNTIYF
- | TRBJ1-1 | 14 | many | TRBV27 | TGTGCCAGCAGTTCACAGGGCTTGAACACTGAAGCTTTCTTT | CASSSQGLNTEAFF
- | TRBJ2-5 | 13 | many | TRBV30 | TGTGCCTGGAGTGAGGTGACCGGGGAGACCCAGTACTTC | CAWSEVTGETQYF
- | TRBJ1-5 | 13 | few | TRBV6-6 | TGTGCCAGCAGTTACCAAGGGGATCAGCCCCAGCATTTT | CASSYQGDQPQHF
- | TRBJ2-5 | 13 | - | TRBV5-1 | TGCGCCAGCAAATTCCAGGGTCAAGAGACCCAGTACTTC | CASKFQGQETQYF
- | TRBJ2-2 | 17 | many | TRBV6-2/TRBV6-3 | TGTGCCAGCAGTTACGCATCGGGCGGGGGCGACACCGGGGAGCTGTTTTTT | CASSYASGGGDTGELFF
- | TRBJ2-3 | 14 | - | TRBV5-5 | TGTGCCAGCAGCTTGGAACTAGCCACAGATACGCAGTATTTT | CASSLELATDTQYF
- | TRBJ2-1 | 13 | - | TRBV12-3/TRBV12-4 | TGTGCCAGCAGTGTCTCTAGGGGGGATGAGCAGTTCTTC | CASSVSRGDEQFF
- | TRBJ1-5 | 11 | many | TRBV2 | TGTGCCAGCAGTGAAGGGGAGCCCCAGCATTTT | CASSEGEPQHF
- | TRBJ2-2 | 12 | few | TRBV2 | TGTGCCAGCGAGGGGATGGCCGGGGAGCTGTTTTTT | CASEGMAGELFF
- | TRBJ2-5 | 14 | - | TRBV9 | TGTGCCAGCAGCGTAAGGGCGGTGCAAGAGACCCAGTACTTC | CASSVRAVQETQYF
TRBD2 | TRBJ2-7 | 15 | - | TRBV3-1 | TGTGCCAGCAGCCTGGTGGGCGGGGGGGCCTCCGAGCAGTACTTC | CASSLVGGGASEQYF
- | TRBJ2-4 | 14 | many | TRBV28 | TGTGCCAGCAGTCCCAAGATAGCCAAAAACATTCAGTACTTC | CASSPKIAKNIQYF
- | TRBJ2-7 | 14 | many | TRBV27 | TGTGCCAGCAGTGACCGGCGGGGTATGCACGAGCAGTACTTC | CASSDRRGMHEQYF
- | TRBJ2-7 | 14 | - | TRBV5-1 | TGCGCCAGCAGCTCCCAGGGGTACTCCTACGAGCAGTACTTC | CASSSQGYSYEQYF